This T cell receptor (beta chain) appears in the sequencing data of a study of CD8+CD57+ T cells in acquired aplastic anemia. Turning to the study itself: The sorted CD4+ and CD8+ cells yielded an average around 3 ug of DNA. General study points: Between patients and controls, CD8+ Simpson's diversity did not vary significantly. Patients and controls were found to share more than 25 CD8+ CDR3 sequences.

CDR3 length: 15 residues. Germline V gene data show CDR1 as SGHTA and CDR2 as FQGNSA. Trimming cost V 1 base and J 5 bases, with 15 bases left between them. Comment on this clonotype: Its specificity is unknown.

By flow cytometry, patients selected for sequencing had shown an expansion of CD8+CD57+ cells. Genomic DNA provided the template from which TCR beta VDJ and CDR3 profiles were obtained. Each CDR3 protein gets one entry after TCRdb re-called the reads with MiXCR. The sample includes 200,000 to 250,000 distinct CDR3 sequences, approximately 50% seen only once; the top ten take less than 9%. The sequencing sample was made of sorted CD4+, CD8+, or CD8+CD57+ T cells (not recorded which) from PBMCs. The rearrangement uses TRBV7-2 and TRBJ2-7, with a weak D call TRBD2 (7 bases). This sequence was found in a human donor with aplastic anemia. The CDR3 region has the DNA TGTGCCAGCAGCTTAGATAGGATAGGGGGGGACGAGCAGTACTTC. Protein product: CASSLDRIGGDEQYF.